This paragraph reports one T cell receptor (beta chain). This CDR3 contains 17 residues. J lost 4 bases, V lost 1 base, and 9 bases had no gene match. It was with random hexamers that 0.5 to 1 ug RNA was reverse transcribed. TCRdb re-called the immunoSEQ multiplex PCR reads through MiXCR, storing one row per CDR3 protein. This sample has over 150,000 distinct CDR3 sequences; about 96% occur once, and the top ten carry 0.093%. This entry comes from a study of CD8 T cells in Susac syndrome. V and J are TRBV23-1 and TRBJ1-5; 8 bases match TRBD1. TRBV23-1 is labeled an ORF, and its function is uncertain. The TCR comes from a human donor with multiple sclerosis. Sequenced sample: CD4+ T cells from PBMCs. CDR3 region: CASSQFCRGPQNQPQHF. The CDR3 DNA reads as TGCGCCAGCAGTCAATTCTGCAGGGGGCCTCAGAATCAGCCCCAGCATTTT.